The 20 T cell receptor beta chains below all came from one sample that was sequenced in a study of blood T cell repertoires in COVID-19. The table came from immunoSEQ multiplex PCR; TCRdb's copy has only in-frame clones and leaves some out. The sample holds 30,000 or so clones, nearly 90% seen once. What was sequenced was peripheral blood. These receptors all stem from a man aged 55 to 70 with COVID-19, enrolled during active disease.

The rearrangement links TRBV20-1 to TRBJ2-7; D may be TRBD2 (6 bases). The V and J ends lost 3 bases and 3 bases respectively, with 18 bases between them. The CDR3 is 15 amino acids. CDR1 is DFQATT, CDR2 SNEGSKA, per germline (reference sequence). The CDR3 protein is CSASPPGLEIYEQYF. The CDR3 DNA reads as TGCAGTGCTAGTCCCCCGGGACTCGAAATCTACGAGCAGTACTTC.

The rearrangement links TRBV10-3 to TRBJ2-1, with TRBD1 matching 10 bases. CDR1 ENHRY and CDR2 SYGVKD come from the germline V gene. The CDR3 totals 16 residues. With V trimmed by 6 bases and J by 7 bases, 12 bases remained unmatched. The CDR3 bases are TGTGCCATCAGCACCAACCGGACAGGGGGGAAGAATGAGCAGTTCTTC. The encoded protein is CAISTNRTGGKNEQFF.

This clone was picked up a small number of times. This sequence joins TRBV19 and TRBJ2-7; 8 bases are a match to TRBD1. The CDR3 runs to 16 residues. V trimming: 6 bases; J trimming: 0 bases; junction bases outside the gene matches: 10. The germline CDR1 and CDR2 sequences are LNHDA and SQIVND (reference sequence). CDR3 region: CASRPGQGYPSYEQYF. CDR3 DNA sequence: TGTGCCAGTAGACCCGGACAGGGCTACCCCTCCTACGAGCAGTACTTC. The whole variable domain, remainder taken from reference TRBV19 and TRBJ2-7, is DGGITQSPKYLFRKEGQNVTLSCEQNLNHDAMYWYRQDPGQGLRLIYYSQIVNDFQKGDIAEGYSVSREKKESFPLTVTSAQKNPTAFYLCASRPGQGYPSYEQYFGPGTRLTVT.

The J gene is TRBJ2-7, the V gene TRBV6-2 or TRBV6-3; a possible D gene is TRBD1 (5 bases). The CDR3 spans 13 residues. Germline CDR1 and CDR2: MNHEY and SVGEGT. The V end was cut by 5 bases, the J end by 3 bases, with 11 bases between. The CDR3 sequence: CASSLTGYYEQYF. The CDR3 nucleotides read TGTGCCAGCAGTCTCACAGGATACTACGAGCAGTACTTC.

The rearrangement links TRBV6-1 to TRBJ2-7, with D tentatively TRBD2 (6 bases). The V end lost 1 base, the J end lost 6 bases, and 7 bases lay between the germline ends. There are 12 residues in the CDR3. Germline assignment: CDR1 MNHNS and CDR2 SASEGT. The CDR3 bases are TGTGCCAGCAGTGAAGGGAGGGCCGAGCAGTACTTC. Protein: CASSEGRAEQYF.

This chain connects TRBV3-1 (or the pseudogene TRBV3-2) to TRBJ1-5; TRBD1 aligns across 7 bases. The CDR3 extends over 15 amino acids. The germline V gene encodes CDR1 LGHDT and CDR2 YNNKEL (reference sequence). V lost 4 bases, J lost 5 bases, and 8 bases stayed unmatched. As DNA, the CDR3 is TGTGCCAGCAGCCGATCCGGGACAGAGGATCAGCCCCAGCATTTT. It encodes CASSRSGTEDQPQHF.

The genes are TRBV24-1 and TRBJ1-5, with D maybe TRBD1 (6 bases). The V gene's germline CDR1 is KGHDR and CDR2 SFDVKD. The ends were cut back, 4 bases at V and 4 bases at J, with 10 bases in the middle. The CDR3 runs 14 residues. DNA of the CDR3: TGTGCCACCAGTGAAGGAAGGGGGAATCAGCCCCAGCATTTT. Its translation is CATSEGRGNQPQHF.

The chain joins TRBV14 to TRBJ1-2, with D possibly matching TRBD1 (6 bases). V was pared by 2 bases and J by 4 bases, with 11 bases between. CDR3 size: 14 residues. Germline CDR1 and CDR2: SGHDN and FVKESK. CDR3 nucleotide sequence: TGTGCCAGCAGCCAACGGGGGGGCGGCTATGGCTACACCTTC. Amino acid sequence: CASSQRGGGYGYTF. The complete variable domain, with remaining parts taken from reference TRBV14 and TRBJ1-2, reads EAGVTQFPSHSVIEKGQTVTLRCDPISGHDNLYWYRRVMGKEIKFLLHFVKESKQDESGMPNNRFLAERTGGTYSTLKVQPAELEDSGVYFCASSQRGGGYGYTFGSGTRLTVV.

V gene TRBV5-6 combines with J gene TRBJ2-2; 7 bases are a match to TRBD1. The CDR3 has 13 amino acids. CDR1 is SGHDT, CDR2 YYEEEE, per germline. J gave up 6 bases and V 6 bases, and 5 bases lay outside the gene matches. CDR3 in DNA: TGTGCCAGCACTATGCAGGGGGCCGGGGAGCTGTTTTTT. It specifies CASTMQGAGELFF.

CDR3 loop: CASSQDRVPNEKLFF. In DNA form, the CDR3 reads TGTGCCAGCAGCCAAGATCGGGTGCCGAATGAAAAACTGTTTTTT. V usage is TRBV4-2 and J usage is TRBJ1-4, with no clear D. V dropped 0 bases and J dropped 5 bases, with 10 bases sitting between them. The CDR3 spans 15 residues. Germline lookup yields CDR1 LGHNA and CDR2 YNFKEQ.

V usage is TRBV5-6 and J usage is TRBJ1-2, with 7 bases aligning to TRBD1. Germline V gene data show CDR1 as SGHDT and CDR2 as YYEEEE. The CDR3 is 15 amino acids. The J segment lost 5 bases and the V segment lost 1 base, leaving 8 bases of the junction unmatched. CDR3 in DNA: TGTGCCAGCAGCTTGAAAGGGGGCAGGGGGTATGGCTACACCTTC. Encoded protein: CASSLKGGRGYGYTF.

The chain recombines TRBV4-3 with TRBJ1-4; D may be TRBD1 (5 bases). The germline gives CDR1 LGHNA, CDR2 YSLEER. V was shortened by 2 bases and J by 6 bases, with 13 bases between the two germline ends. The CDR3 spans 15 residues. CDR3 protein: CASSQIQGTDEKLFF. The CDR3 nucleotides read TGCGCCAGCAGCCAAATCCAGGGTACGGATGAAAAACTGTTTTTT.

This clone was recorded only once. This chain connects TRBV5-1 to TRBJ2-5; 7 bases align to TRBD1. Germline V gives CDR1 SGHRS, CDR2 YFSETQ. The V segment lost 4 bases and the J segment 4 bases; nucleotides outside the gene matches: 10. The CDR3 is made up of 15 amino acids. CDR3 region: CASSASRTGGETQYF. The CDR3 DNA is TGCGCCAGCAGCGCCTCCAGGACAGGCGGAGAGACCCAGTACTTC.

This chain joins TRBV28 and TRBJ2-7, with 10 bases that match TRBD1. This CDR3 is 15 amino acids long. CDR1 and CDR2 (germline): MDHEN, SYDVKM. The ends lost 2 bases at V and 5 bases at J; junction bases unmatched: 6. DNA of the CDR3: TGTGCCAGCAGTTTAAAGGGGACAGGGGACCACGAGCAGTACTTC. Encoded protein: CASSLKGTGDHEQYF.

The chain links TRBV7-8 to TRBJ2-2; TRBD1 aligns across 7 bases. This CDR3 region has 15 residues. Looked up from germline, CDR1 is SGHVS and CDR2 is FQNEAQ. The V gene end was trimmed by 0 bases and the J gene end by 5 bases; junction bases not matched to a gene: 3. In DNA, the CDR3 is TGTGCCAGCAGCTTAGCAGGGGGCAGTACCGGGGAGCTGTTTTTT. Its translation is CASSLAGGSTGELFF.

The chain combines TRBV28 with TRBJ1-6; 7 bases agree with TRBD1. CDR3 length equals 16 residues. CDR1 MDHEN and CDR2 SYDVKM come from the germline V gene. Trimming removed 6 bases from V and 7 bases from J; junction bases left unmatched: 12. The DNA of the CDR3 is TGTGCCAGCAGCAATTCCAAGACAGGGAGGAATTCACCCCTCCACTTT. Its protein is CASSNSKTGRNSPLHF.

CDR3 in amino acids: CASSQLETEFNYGYTF. As DNA, the CDR3 is TGCGCCAGCAGCCAACTCGAGACAGAATTTAACTATGGCTACACCTTC. The chain combines TRBV4-1 with TRBJ1-2; TRBD1 might be the D (5 bases). V gave up 2 bases and J gave up 1 base, with 14 bases separating them. The CDR3 length is 16 residues. Germline assignment: CDR1 MGHRA and CDR2 YSYEKL.

The genes are TRBV29-1 and TRBJ1-4; 9 positions agree with TRBD1. The CDR3 runs to 14 residues. The trim removed 4 bases at V and 5 bases at J, leaving 5 bases unmatched. Per germline, CDR1 SQVTM and CDR2 ANQGSEA. The chain's CDR3 is CSVVGGQGNEKLFF. CDR3 in DNA: TGCAGCGTTGTAGGTGGACAGGGGAATGAAAAACTGTTTTTT.

V usage is TRBV6-2 or TRBV6-3 and J usage is TRBJ2-1; weak D call: TRBD2 (6 bases). CDR1 MNHEY and CDR2 SVGEGT come from the germline V gene. Between the trimmed V and J ends, which lost 2 bases and 7 bases, there was a span of 9 bases. The CDR3 has 13 amino acids. CDR3 in DNA: TGTGCCAGCAGTTACGGGGAGGAGAATGAGCAGTTCTTC. Translating gives CASSYGEENEQFF.

The V gene is TRBV6-5, the J gene TRBJ1-5; maybe TRBD1 (5 bases). The CDR3 runs to 13 residues. Germline CDR1 is MNHEY and CDR2 is SVGAGI. Deletions cut 5 bases from V and 5 bases from J, with 10 bases between. CDR3 loop: CASSRQFDQPQHF. The CDR3 DNA reads as TGTGCCAGCAGTAGACAGTTCGATCAGCCCCAGCATTTT.